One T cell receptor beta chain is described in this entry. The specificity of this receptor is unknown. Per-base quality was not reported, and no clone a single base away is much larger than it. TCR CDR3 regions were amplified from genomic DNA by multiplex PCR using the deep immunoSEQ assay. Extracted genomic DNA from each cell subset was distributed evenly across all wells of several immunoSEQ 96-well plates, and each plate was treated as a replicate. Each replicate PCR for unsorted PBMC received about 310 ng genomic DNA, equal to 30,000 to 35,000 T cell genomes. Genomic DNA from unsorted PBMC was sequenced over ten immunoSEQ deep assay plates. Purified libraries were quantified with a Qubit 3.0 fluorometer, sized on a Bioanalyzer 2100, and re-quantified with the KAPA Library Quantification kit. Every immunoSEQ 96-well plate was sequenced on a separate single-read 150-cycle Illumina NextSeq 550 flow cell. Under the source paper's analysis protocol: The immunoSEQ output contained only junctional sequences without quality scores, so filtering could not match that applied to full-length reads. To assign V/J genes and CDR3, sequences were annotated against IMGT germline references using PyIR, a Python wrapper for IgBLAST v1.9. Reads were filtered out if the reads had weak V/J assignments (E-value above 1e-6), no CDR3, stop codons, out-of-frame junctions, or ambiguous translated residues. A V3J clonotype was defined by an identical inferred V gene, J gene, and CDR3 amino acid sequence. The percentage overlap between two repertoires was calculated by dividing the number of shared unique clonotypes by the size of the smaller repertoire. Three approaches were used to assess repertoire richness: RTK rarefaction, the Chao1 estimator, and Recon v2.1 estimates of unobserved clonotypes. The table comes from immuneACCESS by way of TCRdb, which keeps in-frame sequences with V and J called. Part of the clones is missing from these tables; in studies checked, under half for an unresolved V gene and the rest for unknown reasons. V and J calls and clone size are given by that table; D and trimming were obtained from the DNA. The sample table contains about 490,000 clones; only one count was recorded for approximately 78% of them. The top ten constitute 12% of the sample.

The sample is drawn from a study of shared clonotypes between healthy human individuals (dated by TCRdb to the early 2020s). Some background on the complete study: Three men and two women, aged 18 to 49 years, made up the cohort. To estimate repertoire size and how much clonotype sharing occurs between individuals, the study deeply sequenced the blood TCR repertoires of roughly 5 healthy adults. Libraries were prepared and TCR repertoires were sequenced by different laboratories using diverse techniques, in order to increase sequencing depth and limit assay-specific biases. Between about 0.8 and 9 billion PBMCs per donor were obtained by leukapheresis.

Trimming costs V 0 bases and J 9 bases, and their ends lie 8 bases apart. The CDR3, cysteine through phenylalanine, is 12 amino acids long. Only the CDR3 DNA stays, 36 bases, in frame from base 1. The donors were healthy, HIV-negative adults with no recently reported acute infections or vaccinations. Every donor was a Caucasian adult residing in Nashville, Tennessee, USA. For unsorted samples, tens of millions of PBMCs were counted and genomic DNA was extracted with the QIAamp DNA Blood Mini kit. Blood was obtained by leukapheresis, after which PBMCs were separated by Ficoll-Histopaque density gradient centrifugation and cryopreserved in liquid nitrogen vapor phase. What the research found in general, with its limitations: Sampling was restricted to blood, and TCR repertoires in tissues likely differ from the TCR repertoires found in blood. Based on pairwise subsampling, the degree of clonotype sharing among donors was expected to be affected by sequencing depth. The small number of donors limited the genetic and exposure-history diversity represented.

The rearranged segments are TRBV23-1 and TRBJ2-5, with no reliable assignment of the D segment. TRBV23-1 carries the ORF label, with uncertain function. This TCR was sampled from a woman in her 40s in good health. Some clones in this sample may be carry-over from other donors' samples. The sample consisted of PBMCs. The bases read TGCGCCAGCAGTCAATCAGATGAGGCCCAGTACTTC. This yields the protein CASSQSDEAQYF.